A single sample is the source of the 32 T cell receptor beta chains below, sequenced in a study of shared clonotypes between healthy human individuals. CD8 cells classed as naive were CD45RO-negative and positively selected for CCR7, excluding terminally differentiated effector memory CD45RA+ cells. Assay used: immunoSEQ multiplex PCR; TCRdb lists only in-frame clones, some missing. The sample contains about 2.2 million clones, 85% to 95% of which appear only once. The sequenced material came from naive CD8+ T cells from PBMCs. The receptors come from a man aged 18 to 35 in good health. Some clones in this sample may be carry-over from other donors' samples.

The rearrangement joins TRBV9 to TRBJ2-7; no definite D call. There are 16 residues in the CDR3. V lost 4 bases and J lost 3, with 20 bases in between. Per germline, CDR1 SGDLS and CDR2 YYNGEE. The CDR3 region is CASSRVLSGPFYEQYF. In DNA, the CDR3 is TGTGCCAGCAGCAGAGTACTTTCCGGACCATTCTACGAGCAGTACTTC.

The J gene is TRBJ2-7, the V gene TRBV6-6, with D possibly matching TRBD1 (5 bases). The CDR3 length is 15 residues. Trimming left V 0 bases short and J 2 bases short, with 11 bases between. The germline CDR1 and CDR2 sequences are MNHNY and SVGAGI (reference sequence). DNA for the CDR3: TGTGCCAGCAGTTACTCGCAGGGATGGGCCTACGAGCAGTACTTC. Translation: CASSYSQGWAYEQYF.

This chain links TRBV29-1 with TRBJ2-2, with unresolved D. The CDR3 contains 17 residues. V lost 7 bases and J 0 bases, leaving 21 bases between the germline ends. Germline assignment: CDR1 SQVTM and CDR2 ANQGSEA. The CDR3 protein is CSAVVAGRFANTGELFF. In DNA form, the CDR3 reads TGCAGCGCCGTGGTGGCAGGACGGTTCGCGAACACCGGGGAGCTGTTTTTT.

This chain connects TRBV29-1 to TRBJ1-5, with D tentatively TRBD1 (6 bases). CDR1 and CDR2 (germline): SQVTM, ANQGSEA. Trimming took off 2 bases at V and 1 base at J, with 12 bases between the two ends. This CDR3 region has 15 residues. The DNA of the CDR3 is TGCAGCGTTGAATGGTACAGGGACAGCAATCAGCCCCAGCATTTT. This encodes CSVEWYRDSNQPQHF. The whole variable domain, remainder taken from reference TRBV29-1 and TRBJ1-5, is SAVISQKPSRDICQRGTSLTIQCQVDSQVTMMFWYRQQPGQSLTLIATANQGSEATYESGFVIDKFPISRPNLTFSTLTVSNMSPEDSSIYLCSVEWYRDSNQPQHFGDGTRLSIL.

CDR3 residues: CSAADPSGGYTF. CDR3 coding DNA: TGCAGCGCTGCGGACCCCTCTGGTGGCTACACCTTC. The chain uses TRBV29-1 and TRBJ1-2; no definite D call. Trimming cost V 7 bases and J 7 bases, with 16 bases left between them. The CDR3 spans 12 residues. The germline V gene has CDR1 SQVTM and CDR2 ANQGSEA.

The J gene is TRBJ1-4, the V gene TRBV9; no clear D. This CDR3 is built from 13 residues. Germline CDR1 and CDR2: SGDLS and YYNGEE. V dropped 2 bases and J dropped 11 bases, with 13 bases sitting between them. The CDR3 coding sequence is TGTGCCAGCAGCGTGGCCAGCGCTGGGAAACTGTTTTTT. It translates to CASSVASAGKLFF.

The chain carries TRBV2 and TRBJ2-5, with 13 bases aligning to TRBD2. The CDR3 totals 15 residues. J was trimmed by 1 base and V by 6 bases; bases with no gene match: 2. Germline loops: CDR1 SNHLY, CDR2 FYNNEI. CDR3 nucleotides: TGTGCCAGCAGGCGGACTAGCGGGAGCCAAGAGACCCAGTACTTC. This codes for CASRRTSGSQETQYF.

The V gene is TRBV7-9, the J gene TRBJ2-3; D might be TRBD1 (6 bases). Germline V gene lookup returns CDR1 SEHNR and CDR2 FQNEAQ (reference sequence). This CDR3 contains 15 residues. V gave up 1 base and J gave up 5 bases, with 13 bases separating them. The CDR3 bases are TGTGCCAGCAGCTTAGGGGACAATCGAATAGATACGCAGTATTTT. It yields the protein CASSLGDNRIDTQYF.

V and J are TRBV27 and TRBJ2-1; tentatively, D is TRBD2 (5 bases). Trimming stripped 4 bases from V and 12 bases from J, with 16 bases between. This CDR3 has 13 residues. Germline values: CDR1 MNHEY, CDR2 SMNVEV (reference sequence). The DNA for the CDR3 is TGTGCCAGCAGTTCCTCCAGACTAAGTGGGCAGTTCTTC. Its translation is CASSSSRLSGQFF.

This clone was seen once. CDR3 in amino acids: CASISWGQAGYEQYF. CDR3 DNA sequence: TGTGCCAGCATTTCTTGGGGACAGGCGGGCTACGAGCAGTACTTC. The chain is built from TRBV2 and TRBJ2-7, with 8 bases identical to TRBD1. Per the germline V gene, CDR1 is SNHLY and CDR2 is FYNNEI. V shed 7 bases and J 3 bases; nucleotides not matched to a gene: 11. CDR3 length: 15 amino acids.

The gene calls are TRBV5-6 and TRBJ1-3; D is perhaps TRBD1 (5 bases). CDR3 length equals 14 residues. V was trimmed by 2 bases and J by 2 bases, leaving 8 bases between them. The germline gives CDR1 SGHDT, CDR2 YYEEEE. In DNA, the CDR3 is TGTGCCAGCAGCTTCGCGGGGGCTGGAAACACCATATATTTT. Protein: CASSFAGAGNTIYF.

V gene TRBV2 combines with J gene TRBJ1-5; TRBD1 is a possible D gene (5 bases). The germline V and J ends were trimmed by 8 bases and 1 base, with 15 bases remaining between them. CDR1 is SNHLY and CDR2 is FYNNEI in the germline V gene. The CDR3 is made up of 15 amino acids. CDR3: CASASWGGSNQPQHF. CDR3 DNA: TGTGCCAGCGCCTCCTGGGGGGGAAGCAATCAGCCCCAGCATTTT.

This chain's CDR3 is CASSYVTQGNTEAFF. For the CDR3, the DNA is TGTGCCAGCAGTTACGTAACCCAGGGGAACACTGAAGCTTTCTTT. The gene calls are TRBV6-5 and TRBJ1-1; D perhaps matches TRBD1 (5 bases). The CDR3 has 15 amino acids. Germline V lookup: CDR1 MNHEY, CDR2 SVGAGI. With 2 bases removed from V and 1 base from J, the gap between germline ends came to 11 bases.

The chain carries TRBV12-5 and TRBJ2-3, with 13 bases lining up with TRBD2. The CDR3 is made up of 17 amino acids. Trimming removed 4 bases from V and 5 bases from J; junction bases left unmatched: 9. CDR1 is LGHNT and CDR2 is FRNRAP in the germline V gene. The CDR3 region is CASGSTLAGGPVDTQYF. For the CDR3, the DNA is TGTGCTAGTGGTTCTACACTAGCGGGAGGGCCGGTAGATACGCAGTATTTT.

The chain carries TRBV11-2 and TRBJ1-2; D remains unclear. V shed 5 bases and J shed 8 bases, with 18 bases lying between them. The CDR3 has 14 residues. The germline CDR1 and CDR2 sequences are SGHAT and FQNNGV. The CDR3 bases are TGTGCCAGCAGCCCCGGGTCCTTTACCCAGGGCTACACCTTC. Protein product: CASSPGSFTQGYTF.

The gene calls are TRBV27 and TRBJ1-4; tentative D call: TRBD1 (5 bases). There are 13 residues in the CDR3. The germline V and J ends were trimmed by 8 bases and 7 bases, with 14 bases remaining between them. Germline V gene lookup returns CDR1 MNHEY and CDR2 SMNVEV (reference sequence). CDR3 residues: CASETGGGEKLFF. CDR3 nucleotide sequence: TGTGCCAGCGAGACGGGGGGGGGTGAAAAACTGTTTTTT.

The chain recombines TRBV29-1 with TRBJ2-3, with 8 bases fitting TRBD1. The CDR3 is made up of 12 amino acids. Germline CDR1 is SQVTM and CDR2 is ANQGSEA. The J segment lost 5 bases and the V segment lost 6 bases, leaving 4 bases of the junction unmatched. The CDR3 region is CSVRDRRDTQYF. The CDR3 DNA reads TGCAGCGTGAGGGACAGGAGAGATACGCAGTATTTT.

This chain links TRBV5-6 with TRBJ2-1; 10 bases are a match to TRBD2. Losses at the gene ends were 4 bases for V and 4 bases for J; bases not matched to a gene: 5. Germline CDR1 SGHDT, CDR2 YYEEEE. CDR3 length: 15 amino acids. In DNA, the CDR3 is TGTGCCAGCAGCGGCGGACTAGCGGTTTACAATGAGCAGTTCTTC. Its translation: CASSGGLAVYNEQFF.

The chain uses TRBV6-1 and TRBJ2-1, with D perhaps TRBD1 (5 bases). Trimming shortened V by 6 bases and J by 9 bases, and 18 bases separated the two germline ends. CDR3 length: 14 residues. CDR1 is MNHNS, CDR2 SASEGT, per germline. Here the CDR3 DNA reads TGTGCCAGCAGCCCAGGGCTAGAAGCAATTGAGCAGTTCTTC. Protein sequence: CASSPGLEAIEQFF.

On this clone itself: The sample carries other DNA sequences with the same CDR3. In DNA form, the CDR3 reads TGTGCCAGTAGTCCGGACACAGATACGCAGTATTTT. This sequence encodes CASSPDTDTQYF. V gene TRBV19 combines with J gene TRBJ2-3; the D is unclear. Germline-derived CDR1 and CDR2 are LNHDA and SQIVND (reference sequence). This CDR3 comprises 12 residues. Trimming left V 5 bases short and J 2 bases short, with 5 bases between.

The count of this clone is one. Other DNA sequences of this sample code for an identical CDR3. The gene calls are TRBV27 and TRBJ2-1, with D unresolved. The CDR3 has 15 amino acids. Germline V gene lookup returns CDR1 MNHEY and CDR2 SMNVEV (reference sequence). The ends were cut back, 3 bases at V and 0 bases at J, with 9 bases in the middle. CDR3 nucleotides: TGTGCCAGCAGTTTTGGGTCGCTCTCCTACAATGAGCAGTTCTTC. This sequence encodes CASSFGSLSYNEQFF.

The count of this clone is one. This chain connects TRBV4-3 to TRBJ1-5; D is unresolved. Germline CDR1 LGHNA, CDR2 YSLEER. Trimming took 0 bases from V and 1 from J, leaving 7 bases between them. CDR3 length: 15 amino acids. In nucleotides, the CDR3 is TGCGCCAGCAGCCAAGATGCGCCGAGCAATCAGCCCCAGCATTTT. This translates into CASSQDAPSNQPQHF.

The genes are TRBV29-1 and TRBJ2-2; no reliable D call. This CDR3 contains 13 residues. Per the germline V gene, CDR1 is SQVTM and CDR2 is ANQGSEA. V lost 7 bases, J lost 6 bases, and 15 bases lay in between. The CDR3 reads CSATSGGSGELFF. The CDR3 DNA sequence: TGCAGCGCAACCTCTGGCGGATCCGGGGAGCTGTTTTTT.

The V and J genes are TRBV19 and TRBJ2-6; D ambiguous. V lost 6 bases and J lost 4, with 16 bases in between. The CDR3 totals 16 residues. Germline V CDR1 and CDR2: LNHDA, SQIVND (reference sequence). For the CDR3, the DNA is TGTGCCAGTAGCTCGGATGCCCGTAGGGGGGCCAACGTCCTGACTTTC. Protein: CASSSDARRGANVLTF.

Points on this clone: The same CDR3 can be traced to other DNA sequences in this sample. This rearrangement joins TRBV27 to TRBJ2-7; 12 nucleotides align to TRBD2. Trimming removed 0 bases from V and 1 base from J; junction bases left unmatched: 1. This CDR3 region has 16 residues. Looked up from germline, CDR1 is MNHEY and CDR2 is SMNVEV (reference sequence). CDR3 bases: TGTGCCAGCAGTTTATCGACTAGCGGGAGTTCCTACGAGCAGTACTTC. Translation gives CASSLSTSGSSYEQYF.

The V gene is TRBV10-3, the J gene TRBJ2-2; D may be TRBD1 (6 bases). CDR1 and CDR2 (germline): ENHRY, SYGVKD. This CDR3 contains 13 residues. The germline V and J ends were trimmed by 5 bases and 7 bases, with 11 bases remaining between them. CDR3 nucleotide sequence: TGTGCCATCAGTACAGGGAGCGGCGGGGAGCTGTTTTTT. Translating it yields CAISTGSGGELFF.

The J gene is TRBJ2-7, the V gene TRBV5-4; a weak D match, TRBD2 (6 bases). The CDR3 sequence is 14 residues long. Germline values: CDR1 SGHNT, CDR2 YYREEE (reference sequence). V was trimmed by 7 bases and J by 1 base, leaving 15 bases between them. The CDR3 loop reads CASLEGPGSYEQYF. DNA of the CDR3: TGTGCCAGCCTGGAGGGGCCCGGGTCCTACGAGCAGTACTTC.

The chain combines TRBV5-5 with TRBJ2-7, with 8 bases lining up with TRBD2. Germline CDR1 is SGHKS and CDR2 is YYEKEE (reference sequence). This CDR3 has 13 amino acids. J lost 3 bases, V lost 6 bases, and 5 bases had no gene match. The CDR3 is CASTGLVVYEQYF. The CDR3 nucleotides read TGTGCCAGCACGGGACTAGTTGTCTACGAGCAGTACTTC.

Details on this clone: The same CDR3 is also encoded by other DNA sequences in this sample. This sequence joins TRBV27 and TRBJ1-1, with D unresolved. The CDR3 length is 13 residues. Germline assignment: CDR1 MNHEY and CDR2 SMNVEV (reference sequence). Trimming took 0 bases from V and 4 from J, leaving 6 bases between them. In nucleotides, the CDR3 is TGTGCCAGCAGTTTATCGCGGGGCACTGAAGCTTTCTTT. Translation: CASSLSRGTEAFF.

This rearrangement joins TRBV30 to TRBJ1-6; 8 bases are shared with TRBD1. V shed 1 base, J shed 7 bases, and the junction held 6 bases outside the gene matches. The CDR3 runs 15 residues. Germline V lookup: CDR1 GTSNPN, CDR2 SVGIG (reference sequence). The CDR3 loop is CAWSAQQGGNSPLHF. For the CDR3, the DNA is TGTGCCTGGAGTGCCCAACAGGGGGGAAATTCACCCCTCCACTTT. Based on the CDR3 plus reference TRBV30 and TRBJ1-6, the full variable domain is SQTIHQWPATLVQPVGSPLSLECTVEGTSNPNLYWYRQAAGRGLQLLFYSVGIGQISSEVPQNLSASRPQDRQFILSSKKLLLSDSGFYLCAWSAQQGGNSPLHFGNGTRLTVT.

Here the CDR3 reads CASSNEDSSSYNEQFF. The CDR3 nucleotides read TGTGCCAGCAGCAACGAAGACAGCAGCTCCTACAATGAGCAGTTCTTC. The rearrangement links TRBV5-4 to TRBJ2-1; D perhaps matches TRBD1 (5 bases). This CDR3 spans 16 amino acids. V was shortened by 4 bases and J by 0 bases, with 14 bases between the two germline ends. The germline V gene encodes CDR1 SGHNT and CDR2 YYREEE (reference sequence).

The chain links TRBV10-3 to TRBJ2-1; D is unresolved. The length of the CDR3 is 16 residues. Trimming pared 4 bases from V and 0 bases from J, leaving 13 bases between. The germline gives CDR1 ENHRY, CDR2 SYGVKD. The CDR3 loop reads CAISGPVQSSYNEQFF. DNA for the CDR3: TGTGCCATCAGTGGACCGGTGCAGAGCTCCTACAATGAGCAGTTCTTC.